This T cell receptor (beta chain) was found in a study of T-cell memory formation after mild COVID-19. cDNA libraries for TCR alpha and TCR beta, carrying sample barcodes and UMIs, came from 5'RACE with constant-segment primers. TCRdb called the 5' RACE reads again in MiXCR, with one record for every CDR3 protein. The sample carries some 110,000 distinct CDR3 sequences, roughly an eighth recorded once. Trimming took off 3 bases at V and 5 bases at J, with 11 bases between the two ends. CDR3 length: 14 amino acids. Sequencing was done on a sample of PBMCs or a T cell subset sorted from them (not recorded which). The chain links TRBV12-3 or TRBV12-4 to TRBJ2-1; D perhaps matches TRBD2 (5 bases). The TCR sequence derives from an adult woman who had mild COVID-19 (a few samples of this study predate the infection). Cell type and time point are not known. The CDR3 DNA sequence: TGTGCCAGCAGTTTCCAGCGGAAGCACAATGAGCAGTTCTTC. Protein sequence: CASSFQRKHNEQFF.